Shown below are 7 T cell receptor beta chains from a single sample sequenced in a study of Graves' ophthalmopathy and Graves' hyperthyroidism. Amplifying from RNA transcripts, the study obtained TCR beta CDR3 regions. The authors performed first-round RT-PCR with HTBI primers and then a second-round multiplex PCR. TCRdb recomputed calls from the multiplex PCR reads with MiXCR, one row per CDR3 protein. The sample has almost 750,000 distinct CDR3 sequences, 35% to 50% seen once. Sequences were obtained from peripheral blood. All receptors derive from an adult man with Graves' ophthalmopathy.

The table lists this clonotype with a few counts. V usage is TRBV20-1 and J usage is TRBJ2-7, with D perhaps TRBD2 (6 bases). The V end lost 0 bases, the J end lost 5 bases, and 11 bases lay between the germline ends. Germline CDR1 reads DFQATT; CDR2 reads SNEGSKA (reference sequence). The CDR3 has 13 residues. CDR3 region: CSARDRPGDEQYF. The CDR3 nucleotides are TGCAGTGCTAGAGATCGGCCGGGAGACGAGCAGTACTTC.

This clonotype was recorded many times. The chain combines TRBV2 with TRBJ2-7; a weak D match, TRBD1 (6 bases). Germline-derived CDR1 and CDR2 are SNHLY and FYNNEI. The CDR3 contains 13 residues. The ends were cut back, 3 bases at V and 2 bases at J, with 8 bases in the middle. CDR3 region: CASSDRGTYEQYF. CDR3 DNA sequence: TGTGCCAGCAGTGACAGGGGCACCTACGAGCAGTACTTC.

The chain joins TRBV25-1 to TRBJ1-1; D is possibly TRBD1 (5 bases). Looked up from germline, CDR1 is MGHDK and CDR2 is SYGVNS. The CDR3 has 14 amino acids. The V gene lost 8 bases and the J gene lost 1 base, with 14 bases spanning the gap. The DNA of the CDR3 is TGTGCCAGCTCGTACGACAGACAGAACACTGAAGCTTTCTTT. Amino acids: CASSYDRQNTEAFF.

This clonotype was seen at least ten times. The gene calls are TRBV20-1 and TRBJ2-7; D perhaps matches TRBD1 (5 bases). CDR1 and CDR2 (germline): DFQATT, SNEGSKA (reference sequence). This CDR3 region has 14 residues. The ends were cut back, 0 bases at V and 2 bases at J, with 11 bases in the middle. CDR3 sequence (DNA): TGCAGTGCTAGAGATCGTCCAGGGACCTACGAGCAGTACTTC. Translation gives CSARDRPGTYEQYF.

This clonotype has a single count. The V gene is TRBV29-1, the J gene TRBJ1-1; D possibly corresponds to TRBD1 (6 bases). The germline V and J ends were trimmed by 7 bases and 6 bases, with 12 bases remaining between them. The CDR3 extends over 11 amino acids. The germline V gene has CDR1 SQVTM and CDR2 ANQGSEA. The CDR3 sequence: CSGSRTAEAFF. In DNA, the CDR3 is TGCAGCGGCTCCCGGACAGCTGAAGCTTTCTTT.

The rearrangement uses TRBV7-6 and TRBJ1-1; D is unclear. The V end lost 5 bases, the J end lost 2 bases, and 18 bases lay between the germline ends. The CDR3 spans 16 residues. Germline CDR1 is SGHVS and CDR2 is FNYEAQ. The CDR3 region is CASSRGGEEHNTEAFF. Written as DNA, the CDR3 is TGTGCCAGCAGCCGAGGAGGAGAGGAGCATAACACTGAAGCTTTCTTT.

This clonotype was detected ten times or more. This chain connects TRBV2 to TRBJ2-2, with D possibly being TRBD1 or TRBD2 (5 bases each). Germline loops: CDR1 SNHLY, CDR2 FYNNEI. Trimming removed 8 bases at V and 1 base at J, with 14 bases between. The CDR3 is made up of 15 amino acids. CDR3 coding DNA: TGTGCCAGCCGGCCGGGACCAAAGAACACCGGGGAGCTGTTTTTT. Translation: CASRPGPKNTGELFF.